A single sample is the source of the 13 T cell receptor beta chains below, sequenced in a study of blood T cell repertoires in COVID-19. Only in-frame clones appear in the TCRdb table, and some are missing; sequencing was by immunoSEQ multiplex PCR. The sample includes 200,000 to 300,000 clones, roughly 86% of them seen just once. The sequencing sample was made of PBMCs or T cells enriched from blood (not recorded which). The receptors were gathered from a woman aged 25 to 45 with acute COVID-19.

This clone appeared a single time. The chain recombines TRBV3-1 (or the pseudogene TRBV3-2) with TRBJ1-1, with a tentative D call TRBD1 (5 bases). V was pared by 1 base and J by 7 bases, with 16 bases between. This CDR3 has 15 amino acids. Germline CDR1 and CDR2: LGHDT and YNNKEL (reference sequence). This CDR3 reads CASSQGFGGSDEAFF. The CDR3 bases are TGTGCCAGCAGCCAAGGTTTTGGGGGGTCCGATGAAGCTTTCTTT.

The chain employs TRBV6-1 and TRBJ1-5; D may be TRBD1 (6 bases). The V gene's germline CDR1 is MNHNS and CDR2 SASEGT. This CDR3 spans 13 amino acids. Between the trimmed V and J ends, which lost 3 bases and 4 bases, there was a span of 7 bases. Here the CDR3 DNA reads TGTGCCAGCAGTGACAGGGGTAATCAGCCCCAGCATTTT. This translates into CASSDRGNQPQHF.

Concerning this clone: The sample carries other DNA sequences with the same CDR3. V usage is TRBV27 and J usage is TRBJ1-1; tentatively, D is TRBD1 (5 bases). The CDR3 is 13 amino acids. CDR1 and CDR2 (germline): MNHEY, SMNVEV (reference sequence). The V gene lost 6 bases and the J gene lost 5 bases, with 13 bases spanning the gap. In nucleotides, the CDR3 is TGTGCCAGCAGCCTAAGGGGCGGAACTGAAGCTTTCTTT. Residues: CASSLRGGTEAFF.

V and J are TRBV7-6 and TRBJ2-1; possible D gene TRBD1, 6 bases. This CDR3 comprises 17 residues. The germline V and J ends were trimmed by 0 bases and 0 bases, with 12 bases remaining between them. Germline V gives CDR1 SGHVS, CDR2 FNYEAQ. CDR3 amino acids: CASSLAVGTNSYNEQFF. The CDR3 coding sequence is TGTGCCAGCAGCTTAGCAGTGGGGACAAACTCCTACAATGAGCAGTTCTTC. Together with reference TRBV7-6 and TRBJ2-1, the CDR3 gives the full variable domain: GAGVSQSPRYKVTKRGQDVALRCDPISGHVSLYWYRQALGQGPEFLTYFNYEAQQDKSGLPNDRFSAERPEGSISTLTIQRTEQRDSAMYRCASSLAVGTNSYNEQFFGPGTRLTVL.

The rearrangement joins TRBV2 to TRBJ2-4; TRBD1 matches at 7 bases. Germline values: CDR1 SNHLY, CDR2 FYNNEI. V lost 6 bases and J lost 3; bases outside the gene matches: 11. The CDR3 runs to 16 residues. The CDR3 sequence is CASRGDSPAGKNIQYF. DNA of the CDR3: TGTGCCAGCAGAGGGGACAGCCCGGCTGGCAAAAACATTCAGTACTTC.

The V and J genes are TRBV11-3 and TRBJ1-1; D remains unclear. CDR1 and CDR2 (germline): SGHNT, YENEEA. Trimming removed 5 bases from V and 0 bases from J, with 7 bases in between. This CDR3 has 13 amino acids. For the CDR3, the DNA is TGTGCCAGCAGCCTTAAAATGAACACTGAAGCTTTCTTT. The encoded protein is CASSLKMNTEAFF.

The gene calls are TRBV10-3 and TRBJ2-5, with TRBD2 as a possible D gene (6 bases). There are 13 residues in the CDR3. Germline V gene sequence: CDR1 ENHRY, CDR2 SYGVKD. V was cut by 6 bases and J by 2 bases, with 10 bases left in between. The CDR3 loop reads CAISGTLQETQYF. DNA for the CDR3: TGTGCCATCAGCGGGACTCTACAAGAGACCCAGTACTTC.

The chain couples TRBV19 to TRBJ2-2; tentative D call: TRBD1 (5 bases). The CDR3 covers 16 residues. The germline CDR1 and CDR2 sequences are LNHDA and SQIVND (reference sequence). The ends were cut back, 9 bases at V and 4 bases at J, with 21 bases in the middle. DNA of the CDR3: TGTGCCAGCAAAACCGACAGCACCTACATCACCGGGGAGCTGTTTTTT. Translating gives CASKTDSTYITGELFF.

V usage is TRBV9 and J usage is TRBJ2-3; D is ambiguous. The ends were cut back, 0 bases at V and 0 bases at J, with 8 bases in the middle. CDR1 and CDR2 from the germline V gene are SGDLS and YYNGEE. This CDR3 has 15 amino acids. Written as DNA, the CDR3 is TGTGCCAGCAGCGTAGCCGCGGATAGCACAGATACGCAGTATTTT. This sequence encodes CASSVAADSTDTQYF.

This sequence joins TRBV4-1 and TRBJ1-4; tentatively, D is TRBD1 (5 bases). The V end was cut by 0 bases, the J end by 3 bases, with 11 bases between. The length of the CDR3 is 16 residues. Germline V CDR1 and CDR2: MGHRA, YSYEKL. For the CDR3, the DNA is TGCGCCAGCAGCCAAGATGGGGCATTGGCTAATGAAAAACTGTTTTTT. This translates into CASSQDGALANEKLFF.

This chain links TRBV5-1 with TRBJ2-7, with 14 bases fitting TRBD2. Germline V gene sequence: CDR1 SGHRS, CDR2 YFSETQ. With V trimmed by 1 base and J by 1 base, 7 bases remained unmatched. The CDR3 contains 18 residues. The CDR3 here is CASSLSTSGGATSYEQYF. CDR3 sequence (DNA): TGCGCCAGCAGCTTGTCGACTAGCGGGGGGGCTACGTCCTACGAGCAGTACTTC.

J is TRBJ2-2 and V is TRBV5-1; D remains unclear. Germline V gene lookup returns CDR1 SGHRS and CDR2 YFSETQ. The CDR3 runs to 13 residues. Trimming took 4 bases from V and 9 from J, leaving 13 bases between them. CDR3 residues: CASSPYMERELFF. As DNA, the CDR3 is TGCGCCAGCAGCCCCTACATGGAGAGGGAGCTGTTTTTT. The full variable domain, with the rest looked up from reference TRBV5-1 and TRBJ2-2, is KAGVTQTPRYLIKTRGQQVTLSCSPISGHRSVSWYQQTPGQGLQFLFEYFSETQRNKGNFPGRFSGRQFSNSRSEMNVSTLELGDSALYLCASSPYMERELFFGEGSRLTVL.

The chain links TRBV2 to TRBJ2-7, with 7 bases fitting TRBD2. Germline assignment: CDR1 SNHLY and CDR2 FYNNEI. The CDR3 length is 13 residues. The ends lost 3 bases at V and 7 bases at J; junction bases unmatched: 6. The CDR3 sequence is CASSDRRAGEQYF. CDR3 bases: TGTGCCAGCAGTGATAGGCGAGCGGGAGAGCAGTACTTC.